This TCR beta chain was retrieved from a study of T cell changes during pregnancy in multiple sclerosis. Some clones are missing from TCRdb's copy, which holds only in-frame ones; the method was immunoSEQ multiplex PCR. The table has roughly 70,000 clones, around 92% seen once. V shed 4 bases, J shed 3 bases, and the junction held 4 bases outside the gene matches. CDR1 SGHDT and CDR2 YYEEEE come from the germline V gene. The CDR3 is 14 residues long. This chain links TRBV5-6 with TRBJ2-7; 10 bases match TRBD2. The starting material was peripheral blood, obtained before pregnancy. The source of this sequence is a female donor with multiple sclerosis, enrolled in a pregnancy study. The CDR3 DNA is TGTGCCAGCAGCCTAGCGGGAGTACTCTACGAGCAGTACTTC. Translation gives CASSLAGVLYEQYF.